This T cell receptor beta chain was captured by sequencing in a study of PD-1 blockade in classical Hodgkin lymphoma. About this clone: Its antigen is as yet unknown.

Some clones are missing from TCRdb's copy, which holds only in-frame ones; the method was immunoSEQ multiplex PCR. The table shows 7,000 to 7,500 clones, with over 70% occurring only once. Broader study findings: Newly diagnosed patients were reported to start with lower TCR diversity than healthy donors. What drove the repertoire differences, possibly disease activity or prior therapy, has not been defined. Patients starting nivolumab less than 1 year after ASCT had lower diversity and were excluded from later analyses.

Each and every patient relapsed after autologous stem cell transplantation, and patients got differing brentuximab vedotin exposure. Patients reached a best response of complete response, partial response or progressive disease. The sample in question was peripheral blood mononuclear cells (PBMCs), obtained before the second cycle of nivolumab. The sequence derives from a human donor with classical Hodgkin lymphoma.

CDR3 sequence (DNA): TGTGCCAGCAGGTCGACGGGGAATCAGCCCCAGCATTTT. Translated: CASRSTGNQPQHF. The rearrangement joins TRBV6-1 to TRBJ1-5; D ambiguous. Trimming stripped 6 bases from V and 4 bases from J, with 10 bases between. CDR1 MNHNS and CDR2 SASEGT come from the germline V gene. The CDR3 extends over 13 amino acids.